This T cell receptor beta chain emerged from a study of neurological immune-mediated disorders. A single record per CDR3 protein comes from TCRdb applying MiXCR to the 5' RACE reads. The sample records about 28,000 distinct CDR3 sequences, 9.5% to 13% being singletons. In its sample, this clonotype was seen many times. The antigen is unknown. Study-wide findings and caveats: None of the CDR3 amino acid sequences of expanded clones recurred across subjects, suggesting private repertoires in all groups.

The CDR3 sequence is 16 residues long. Germline V CDR1 and CDR2: SGDLS, YYNGEE. With 5 bases removed from V and 4 bases from J, the gap between germline ends came to 18 bases. This TCR was recovered from a woman aged 55-69 years in good health. The rearrangement joins TRBV9 to TRBJ1-4; the D is unclear. Source material: PBMCs. The CDR3 sequence: CASSAQQRTSNEKLFF. The CDR3 DNA reads TGTGCCAGCAGTGCTCAACAACGGACCAGTAATGAAAAACTGTTTTTT.